These 14 T cell receptor beta chains were all obtained from the same sample, sequenced in a study of T cells after yellow fever vaccination (dated by TCRdb to between 2018 and 2021). Library preparation employed 5' RACE. The listed sequencing device is Illumina NovaSeq 6000. TCRdb reprocessing: public reads trimmed at Q25 with fastp, clones called with MiXCR, in-frame beta chains kept. CDR3 protein sequences are deduplicated, and each keeps its most common genes and DNA. In all, the sample holds just over 250,000 distinct CDR3 sequences, and about 5.2% of those were seen once. The top ten clonotypes cover approximately 3.5% of the sample. Reading the label with the study, this specimen's treatment or condition is: live attenuated yellow fever vaccine strain. This specimen was CD4+ T cells sorted from PBMCs, taken on the day of the yellow fever booster vaccination. These receptors all stem from a man younger than 35 who received the YFV17D yellow fever vaccine.

This clonotype was detected ten times or more. This chain connects TRBV7-2 to TRBJ2-5, with D perhaps TRBD1 or TRBD2 (5 bases each). Germline V lookup: CDR1 SGHTA, CDR2 FQGNSA. The CDR3 has 16 residues. Trimming pared 3 bases from V and 5 bases from J, leaving 19 bases between. The CDR3, as DNA: TGTGCCAGCAGCTTTGCCGGGACCCCGGTCTCTGAGACCCAGTACTTC. It specifies CASSFAGTPVSETQYF.

This clonotype was observed a handful of times. The chain has TRBV7-6 and TRBJ1-4; TRBD1 is a possible D gene (6 bases). The V and J ends lost 5 bases and 6 bases respectively, with 13 bases between them. CDR1 SGHVS and CDR2 FNYEAQ come from the germline V gene. CDR3 length: 14 amino acids. CDR3 residues: CASSRQVEDEKLFF. CDR3 sequence (DNA): TGTGCCAGCAGCCGACAGGTGGAAGATGAAAAACTGTTTTTT.

CDR3 DNA sequence: TGCGCCAGCAGCTTACTACAGGGGTCGGAAGAGACCCAGTACTTC. Its translation: CASSLLQGSEETQYF. The chain links TRBV5-1 to TRBJ2-5; 7 bases are shared with TRBD1. The trim removed 2 bases at V and 3 bases at J, leaving 7 bases unmatched. The CDR3 length is 15 residues. Per the germline V gene, CDR1 is SGHRS and CDR2 is YFSETQ. The full variable domain, completed using reference TRBV5-1 and TRBJ2-5, is KAGVTQTPRYLIKTRGQQVTLSCSPISGHRSVSWYQQTPGQGLQFLFEYFSETQRNKGNFPGRFSGRQFSNSRSEMNVSTLELGDSALYLCASSLLQGSEETQYFGPGTRLLVL.

The CDR3 loop is CASSWSASTEAFF. CDR3 DNA sequence: TGTGCCAGCAGTTGGTCAGCCAGCACTGAAGCTTTCTTT. The rearrangement links TRBV7-2 to TRBJ1-1; no definite D call. The CDR3 has 13 amino acids. Germline V CDR1 and CDR2: SGHTA, FQGNSA. With 6 bases removed from V and 4 bases from J, the gap between germline ends came to 12 bases.

This clonotype appeared a few times. J is TRBJ1-4 and V is TRBV20-1, with D possibly TRBD1 on 5 matching bases. The ends were cut back, 3 bases at V and 11 bases at J, with 16 bases in the middle. The germline V gene encodes CDR1 DFQATT and CDR2 SNEGSKA (reference sequence). The length of the CDR3 is 13 residues. The CDR3 region is CSASLQGTKKLFF. The CDR3 nucleotides are TGCAGTGCTAGTCTCCAGGGTACGAAGAAACTGTTTTTT.

This clonotype was seen at least ten times. V and J are TRBV18 and TRBJ1-1, with D perhaps matching TRBD1 (6 bases). The CDR3 sequence is 14 residues long. The V gene lost 3 bases and the J gene lost 1 base, with 9 bases spanning the gap. From germline, CDR1 is KGHSH and CDR2 LQKENI. In nucleotides, the CDR3 is TGTGCCAGCTCACCCCGGACAGCGAACACTGAAGCTTTCTTT. It codes for CASSPRTANTEAFF.

This clonotype has more than one count but fewer than ten. The chain couples TRBV5-1 to TRBJ2-2, with D perhaps TRBD1 (5 bases). The CDR3 spans 15 residues. V was cut by 1 base and J by 4 bases, with 11 bases left in between. The germline V gene has CDR1 SGHRS and CDR2 YFSETQ. CDR3 sequence (DNA): TGCGCCAGCAGCTTGACAGGAAGACGCACCGGGGAGCTGTTTTTT. This translates into CASSLTGRRTGELFF. The full variable domain, completed using reference TRBV5-1 and TRBJ2-2, is KAGVTQTPRYLIKTRGQQVTLSCSPISGHRSVSWYQQTPGQGLQFLFEYFSETQRNKGNFPGRFSGRQFSNSRSEMNVSTLELGDSALYLCASSLTGRRTGELFFGEGSRLTVL.

This clonotype turned up a few times. This chain connects TRBV5-1 to TRBJ1-2, with D unclear. The CDR3 has 15 residues. V was trimmed by 4 bases and J by 0 bases, leaving 13 bases between them. CDR1 and CDR2 from the germline V gene are SGHRS and YFSETQ. Here the CDR3 reads CASSPGAVSNYGYTF. CDR3 bases: TGCGCCAGCAGCCCGGGCGCGGTTTCTAACTATGGCTACACCTTC.

This chain uses TRBV5-1 with TRBJ1-6; D gene unclear. Trimming removed 0 bases from V and 8 bases from J, with 6 bases in between. This CDR3 has 13 residues. Germline loops: CDR1 SGHRS, CDR2 YFSETQ. CDR3 protein: CASSLAGDSPLHF. The CDR3 DNA sequence: TGCGCCAGCAGCTTGGCCGGCGATTCACCCCTCCACTTT.

This clonotype was seen only a few times. The chain is built from TRBV4-3 and TRBJ1-5; D not certain. CDR3 length: 14 residues. The germline V gene has CDR1 LGHNA and CDR2 YSLEER. Trimming left V 0 bases short and J 0 bases short, with 3 bases between. The CDR3 DNA reads as TGCGCCAGCAGCCAAGATAATAGCAATCAGCCCCAGCATTTT. This gives the protein CASSQDNSNQPQHF.

This clonotype was recorded many times. The rearrangement joins TRBV7-9 to TRBJ2-3; D is undetermined. CDR1 SEHNR and CDR2 FQNEAQ come from the germline V gene (reference sequence). CDR3 length equals 13 residues. With 8 bases removed from V and 2 bases from J, the gap between germline ends came to 11 bases. Written as DNA, the CDR3 is TGTGCCAGCGGGTCGACTTACACAGATACGCAGTATTTT. As protein: CASGSTYTDTQYF.

The chain carries TRBV19 and TRBJ2-1; D unresolved. CDR1 is LNHDA and CDR2 is SQIVND in the germline V gene (reference sequence). This CDR3 has 16 residues. V lost 7 bases and J lost 0, with 16 bases in between. CDR3 DNA sequence: TGTGCCAGTAATAATAATCTCGGCGGCTCCTACAATGAGCAGTTCTTC. Its translation is CASNNNLGGSYNEQFF.

The chain employs TRBV20-1 and TRBJ2-5; 12 nucleotides line up with TRBD2. The V and J ends lost 5 bases and 7 bases, in that order; junction bases with no gene match: 17. CDR3 length: 17 amino acids. Germline values: CDR1 DFQATT, CDR2 SNEGSKA (reference sequence). CDR3 sequence reads: CSAGQRLAGASRGTQYF. CDR3 nucleotides: TGCAGTGCTGGGCAACGACTAGCGGGGGCCAGCCGGGGGACCCAGTACTTC.

The chain employs TRBV5-1 and TRBJ2-5; TRBD1 is a possible D gene (5 bases). Germline assignment: CDR1 SGHRS and CDR2 YFSETQ. This CDR3 is built from 16 residues. V lost 5 bases and J 2 bases, leaving 19 bases between the germline ends. The CDR3 is CASSWGRTGAQETQYF. For the CDR3, the DNA is TGCGCCAGCAGTTGGGGCAGGACCGGAGCTCAAGAGACCCAGTACTTC.